Listed here is a single T cell receptor (beta chain). This record comes from a study of OX40 agonist ivuxolimab in advanced cancers. Study details: Patients in the trial were receiving intravenous ivuxolimab every 2 weeks, at doses of 0.01 to 10 mg/kg.

Generated by immunoSEQ multiplex PCR, the TCRdb table keeps only in-frame clones and is missing some. The sample consists of about 93,000 clones, nearly 90% of them appearing once. Exclusion of a patient followed from autoimmune disease history or systemic immunosuppression. Trimming cost V 3 bases and J 0 bases, with 19 bases left between them. Germline CDR1 reads SGDLS; CDR2 reads YYNGEE. The CDR3 sequence is 18 residues long. The sequenced sample was CD4+ or CD8+ T cells sorted from blood, obtained in a trial of the OX40 agonist ivuxolimab. The chain joins TRBV9 to TRBJ2-1; TRBD2 might be the D (6 bases). This sequence originates from an adult with an advanced solid tumor such as melanoma, head and neck, liver or kidney cancer. The chain's CDR3 is CASSDPPGGIDSYNEQFF. In nucleotides, the CDR3 is TGTGCCAGCAGCGACCCCCCTGGCGGGATTGACTCCTACAATGAGCAGTTCTTC. Combining the CDR3 with reference TRBV9 and TRBJ2-1 gives the whole variable domain DSGVTQTPKHLITATGQRVTLRCSPRSGDLSVYWYQQSLDQGLQFLIQYYNGEERAKGNILERFSAQQFPDLHSELNLSSLELGDSALYFCASSDPPGGIDSYNEQFFGPGTRLTVL.